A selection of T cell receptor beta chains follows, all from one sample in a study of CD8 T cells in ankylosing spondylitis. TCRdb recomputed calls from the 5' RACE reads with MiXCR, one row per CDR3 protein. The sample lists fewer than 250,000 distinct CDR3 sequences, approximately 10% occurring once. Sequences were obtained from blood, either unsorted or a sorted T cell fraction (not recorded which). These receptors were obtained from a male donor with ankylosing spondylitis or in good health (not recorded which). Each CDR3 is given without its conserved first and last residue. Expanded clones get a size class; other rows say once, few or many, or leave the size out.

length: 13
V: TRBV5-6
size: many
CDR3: ASSAETGDTDTQY

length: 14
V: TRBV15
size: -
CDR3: ATSSLTSGGPDTQY

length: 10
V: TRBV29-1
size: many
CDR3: SVQGAGQPQH

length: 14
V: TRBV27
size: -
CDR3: ASSLYGGGDRVGYT

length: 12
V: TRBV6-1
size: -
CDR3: ASSRWTGEETQY

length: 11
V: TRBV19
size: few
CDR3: ASRDKTYNEQF

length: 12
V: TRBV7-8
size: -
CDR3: ASSLARIQETQY

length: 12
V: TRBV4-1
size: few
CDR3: ASSLIENTDTQY

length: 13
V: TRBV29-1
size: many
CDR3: SVGPTGDSNQPQH

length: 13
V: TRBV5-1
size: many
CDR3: ASSLEAGPNQPQH

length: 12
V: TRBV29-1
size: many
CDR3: SVEEGGGNYGYT

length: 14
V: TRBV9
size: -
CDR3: ASSVAEGISTDTQY

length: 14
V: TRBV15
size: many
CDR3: ATSRESAPGGQPQH

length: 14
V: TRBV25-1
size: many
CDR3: ASETGGTVRGTEAF

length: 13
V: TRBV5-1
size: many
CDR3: ASSLDGAGANVLT

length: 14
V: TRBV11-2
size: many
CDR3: ASSFLSGADQETQY

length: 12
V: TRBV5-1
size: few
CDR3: ASNTGPANTEAF

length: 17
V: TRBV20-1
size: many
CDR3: SARAQTSGRVSEAGELF

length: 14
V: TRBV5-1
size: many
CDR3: ASSLAWRREGYGYT

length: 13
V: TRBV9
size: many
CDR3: ASSVDPTGEHGYT

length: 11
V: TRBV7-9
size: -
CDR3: ASSSGGPDTQY

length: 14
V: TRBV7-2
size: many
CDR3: ASSSGKGAFTDTQY